This T cell receptor (beta chain) was observed in a study of OX40 agonist ivuxolimab in advanced cancers. V dropped 7 bases and J dropped 8; count of bases not matched to a gene: 7. Germline values: CDR1 LGHNA, CDR2 YNFKEQ. CDR3 length: 14 residues. TCRdb's table, derived via immunoSEQ multiplex PCR, lists solely in-frame clones and lacks some. The sample has approximately 60,000 clones; more than 80% are singletons. Sequenced here: CD4+ or CD8+ T cells sorted from blood, sampled in a trial of the OX40 agonist ivuxolimab. This TCR was recovered from an adult with an advanced solid tumor such as melanoma, head and neck, liver or kidney cancer. V usage is TRBV4-2 and J usage is TRBJ2-1; the match to TRBD2 covers 11 bases. For the CDR3, the DNA is TGTGCCAGCACTATAGCGGGAGGGCAGGATGAGCAGTTCTTC. Translated: CASTIAGGQDEQFF.